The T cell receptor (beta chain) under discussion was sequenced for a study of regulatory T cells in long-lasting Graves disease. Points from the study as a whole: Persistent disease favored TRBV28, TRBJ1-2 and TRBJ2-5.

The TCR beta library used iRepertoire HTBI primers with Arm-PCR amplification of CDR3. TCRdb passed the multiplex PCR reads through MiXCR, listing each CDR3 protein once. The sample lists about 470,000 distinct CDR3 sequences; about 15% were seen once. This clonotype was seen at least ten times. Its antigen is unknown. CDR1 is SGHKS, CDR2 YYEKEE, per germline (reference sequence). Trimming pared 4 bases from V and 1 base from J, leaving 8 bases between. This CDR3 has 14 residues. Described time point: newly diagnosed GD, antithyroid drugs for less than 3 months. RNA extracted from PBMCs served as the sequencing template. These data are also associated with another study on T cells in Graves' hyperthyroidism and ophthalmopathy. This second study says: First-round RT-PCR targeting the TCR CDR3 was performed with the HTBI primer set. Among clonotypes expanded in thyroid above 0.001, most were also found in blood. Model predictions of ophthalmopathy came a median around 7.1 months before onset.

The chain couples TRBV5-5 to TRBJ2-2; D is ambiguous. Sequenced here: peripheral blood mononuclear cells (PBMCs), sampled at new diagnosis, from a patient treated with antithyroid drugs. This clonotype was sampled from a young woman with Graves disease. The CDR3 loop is CASSQDQNTGELFF. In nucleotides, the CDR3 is TGTGCCAGCAGCCAGGACCAGAACACCGGGGAGCTGTTTTTT.